This entry lists 9 T cell receptor beta chains sequenced from one sample in a study of regulatory T cells in long-lasting Graves disease. Arm-PCR of CDR3 regions and iRepertoire HTBI primers were used to build TCR beta libraries. MiXCR, applied by TCRdb to the multiplex PCR reads, yields one record per CDR3 protein. The sample has about 430,000 distinct CDR3 sequences, about 15% seen once. This sample's time point: newly diagnosed GD, antithyroid drugs for less than 3 months. Making the TCR library involved RNA that had been extracted from PBMCs. These same data were also listed under a study on T cells in Graves' hyperthyroidism and ophthalmopathy.

Material: peripheral blood mononuclear cells (PBMCs), obtained at new diagnosis, from a patient treated with antithyroid drugs. These receptors originate from a middle-aged woman with Graves disease.

V gene TRBV7-8 combines with J gene TRBJ2-3; weak D call: TRBD2 (6 bases). V was clipped by 0 bases and J by 1 base, with 11 bases between them. The CDR3 covers 16 residues. Germline V lookup: CDR1 SGHVS, CDR2 FQNEAQ. The CDR3: CASSLAFASGTDTQYF. CDR3 in DNA: TGTGCCAGCAGCTTAGCGTTCGCTAGCGGCACAGATACGCAGTATTTT.

This clonotype was counted ten times or more. The V call is TRBV12-3 or TRBV12-4, the J call TRBJ2-3; 9 nucleotides align to TRBD2. The junction had 20 bases not matched to a gene; V was cut back by 5 bases and J by 2 bases. The CDR3 length is 20 residues. The CDR3, as DNA: TGTGCCAGCAGTGAGGCCGTCGGGAGCGGGAGGATGTCTAACACAGATACGCAGTATTTT. Residues: CASSEAVGSGRMSNTDTQYF.

This clonotype was observed a handful of times. J is TRBJ2-7 and V is TRBV19; 8 nucleotides line up with TRBD1. With V trimmed by 8 bases and J by 6 bases, 3 bases remained unmatched. This CDR3 is built from 11 residues. Germline CDR1 LNHDA, CDR2 SQIVND (reference sequence). In DNA form, the CDR3 reads TGTGCCAGTGGACAGGGCTCCGAGCAGTACTTC. Protein: CASGQGSEQYF. The variable domain in full, with the rest retrieved from reference TRBV19 and TRBJ2-7, is DGGITQSPKYLFRKEGQNVTLSCEQNLNHDAMYWYRQDPGQGLRLIYYSQIVNDFQKGDIAEGYSVSREKKESFPLTVTSAQKNPTAFYLCASGQGSEQYFGPGTRLTVT.

The genes are TRBV7-2 and TRBJ2-2; no firm D call. Trimming stripped 2 bases from V and 11 bases from J, with 9 bases between. The CDR3 spans 12 residues. Germline CDR1 SGHTA, CDR2 FQGNSA. The CDR3 nucleotides read TGTGCCAGCAGCTTAATGAGGCAAGAGCTGTTTTTT. Its protein product is CASSLMRQELFF.

This clonotype appeared many times. The chain combines TRBV3-1 with TRBJ1-2; 12 nucleotides line up with TRBD1. J lost 4 bases, V lost 4 bases, and 1 base had no gene match. Germline values: CDR1 LGHDT, CDR2 YNNKEL (reference sequence). There are 14 residues in the CDR3. The CDR3 here is CASSPGQGAYGYTF. For the CDR3, the DNA is TGTGCCAGCAGCCCGGGACAGGGGGCCTATGGCTACACCTTC.

The chain uses TRBV4-3 and TRBJ2-3, with D unclear. From germline, CDR1 is LGHNA and CDR2 YSLEER. CDR3 length: 16 amino acids. Trimming stripped 1 base from V and 2 bases from J, with 13 bases between. The CDR3 nucleotides read TGCGCCAGCAGCCAAGTGGTTGGCGGATACACAGATACGCAGTATTTT. It yields the protein CASSQVVGGYTDTQYF.

In its sample, this clonotype was seen a few times. J is TRBJ2-6 and V is TRBV12-3 or TRBV12-4, with D unclear. The CDR3 spans 15 residues. V lost 3 bases and J 0 bases, leaving 6 bases between the germline ends. CDR3 coding DNA: TGTGCCAGCAGTTTCTTGTTCTCTGGGGCCAACGTCCTGACTTTC. This codes for CASSFLFSGANVLTF.

This clonotype showed up just a few times. The chain employs TRBV4-1 and TRBJ1-5, with a possible D match to TRBD1 (5 bases). V shed 2 bases and J shed 0 bases, with 14 bases lying between them. The CDR3 spans 17 residues. Looked up from germline, CDR1 is MGHRA and CDR2 is YSYEKL. In DNA, the CDR3 is TGCGCCAGCAGCCAAACAAGGATAGGGGATAGCAATCAGCCCCAGCATTTT. Protein: CASSQTRIGDSNQPQHF.

This clonotype was recorded many times. The chain combines TRBV24-1 with TRBJ2-7; unclear D gene. CDR1 is KGHDR, CDR2 SFDVKD, per germline. CDR3 length: 12 residues. V was pared by 4 bases and J by 4 bases, with 7 bases between. This CDR3 reads CATSDASYEQYF. In DNA, the CDR3 is TGTGCCACCAGTGACGCTAGTTACGAGCAGTACTTC.